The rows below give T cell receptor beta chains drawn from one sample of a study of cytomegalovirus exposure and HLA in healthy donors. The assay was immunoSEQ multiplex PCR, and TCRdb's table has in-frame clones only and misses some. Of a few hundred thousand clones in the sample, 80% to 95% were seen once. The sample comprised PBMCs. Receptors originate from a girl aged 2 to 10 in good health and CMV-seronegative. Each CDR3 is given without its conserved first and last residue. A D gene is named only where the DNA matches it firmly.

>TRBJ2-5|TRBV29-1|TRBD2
SVAGQREGGETQY
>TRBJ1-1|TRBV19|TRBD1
ASSPRGTDEAF
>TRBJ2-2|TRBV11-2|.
ASSPVNTGELF
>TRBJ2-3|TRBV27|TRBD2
ASSLELAGASSTDTQY
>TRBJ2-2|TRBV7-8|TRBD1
ASTIGGRELF
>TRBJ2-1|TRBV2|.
ASSGLLHRF
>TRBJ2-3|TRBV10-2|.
ASSQVTDTQY
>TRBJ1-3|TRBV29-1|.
SVGGSTGSGNTIY
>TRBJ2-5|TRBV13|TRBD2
ASSLGLGLAGPYQETQY
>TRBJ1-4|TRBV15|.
ATGGRANEKLF
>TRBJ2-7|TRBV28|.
ASSPLIYEQY
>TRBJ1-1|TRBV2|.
ASSDKQGANTEAF
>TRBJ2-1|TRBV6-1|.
ASGSSYNEQF
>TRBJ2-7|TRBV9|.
ASSAPEAFRGIYEQY
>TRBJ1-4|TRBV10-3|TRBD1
AIHRTGNEKLF
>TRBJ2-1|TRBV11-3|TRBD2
ASSGRSSGSDEQF
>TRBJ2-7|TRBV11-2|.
ASSTWAGNPYEQY
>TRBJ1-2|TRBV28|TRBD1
ASSSGQGGYGYT
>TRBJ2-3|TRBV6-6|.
ASSSSTGAFTDTQY
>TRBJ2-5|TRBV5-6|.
ASSTTGSETQY
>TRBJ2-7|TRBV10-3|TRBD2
AISESPISGDEQY